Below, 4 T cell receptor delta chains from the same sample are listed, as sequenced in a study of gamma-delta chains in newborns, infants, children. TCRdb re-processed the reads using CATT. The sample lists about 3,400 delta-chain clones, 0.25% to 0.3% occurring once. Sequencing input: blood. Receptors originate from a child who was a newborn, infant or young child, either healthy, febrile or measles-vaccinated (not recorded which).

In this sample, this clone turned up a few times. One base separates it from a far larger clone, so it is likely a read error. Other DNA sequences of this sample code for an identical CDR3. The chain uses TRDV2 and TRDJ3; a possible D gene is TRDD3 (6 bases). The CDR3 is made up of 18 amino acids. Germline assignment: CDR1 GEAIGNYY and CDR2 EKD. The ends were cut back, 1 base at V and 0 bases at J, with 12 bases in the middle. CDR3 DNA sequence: TGTGCCTGTGACACTGGGGGGTACGGCTCCTGGGACACCCGACAGATGTTTTTC. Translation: CACDTGGYGSWDTRQMFF.

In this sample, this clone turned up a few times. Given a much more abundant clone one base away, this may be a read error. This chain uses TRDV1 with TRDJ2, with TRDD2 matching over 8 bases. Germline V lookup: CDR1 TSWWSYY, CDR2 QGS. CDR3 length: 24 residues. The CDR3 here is CAPGDLPTRAKLTLLEALTAQLFF. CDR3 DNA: TGTGCTCCTGGGGATCTTCCTACGAGGGCTAAGCTCACCCTTTTAGAAGCTTTGACAGCACAACTCTTCTTT.

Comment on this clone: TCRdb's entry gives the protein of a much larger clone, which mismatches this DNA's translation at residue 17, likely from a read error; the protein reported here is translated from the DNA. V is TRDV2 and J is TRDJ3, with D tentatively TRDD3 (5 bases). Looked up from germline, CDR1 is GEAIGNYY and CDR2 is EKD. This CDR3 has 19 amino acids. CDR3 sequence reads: CACDPPRGVSSWDTRQTFF. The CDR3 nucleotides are TGTGCCTGTGACCCTCCCCGGGGGGTGAGCTCCTGGGACACCCGACAGACGTTTTTC.

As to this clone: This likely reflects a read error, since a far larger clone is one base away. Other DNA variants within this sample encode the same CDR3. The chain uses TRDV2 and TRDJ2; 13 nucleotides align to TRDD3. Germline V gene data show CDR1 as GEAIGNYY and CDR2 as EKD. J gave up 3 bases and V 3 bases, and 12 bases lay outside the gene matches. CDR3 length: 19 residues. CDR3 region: CACDPTGGYAPALTAQLFF. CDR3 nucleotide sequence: TGTGCCTGTGACCCTACTGGGGGATACGCCCCAGCTCTGACAGCACAACTCTTCTTT.